The entry below gives a single TCR beta chain sequence along with its context. The antigen is undetermined. This specimen belongs to a study of STAT5B mutations in CD4+ large granular lymphocyte leukemia. The overall study: Healthy donors showed HLA-associated enrichment of the CDR3 'QG' motif.

In the original workflow: Lowest detectable productive clonotype frequency was 2.59 x 10-5. Method: immunoSEQ multiplex PCR; TCRdb's copy keeps in-frame clones and lacks some. Clonal size and the V and J genes are those of that table, whereas D and trimming came from the DNA. The data contain roughly 48,000 clones, about 70% of them seen just once; the ten biggest clones take up over 1.5%. Trimming cost V 5 bases and J 5 bases, with 18 bases left between them. Germline CDR1 SGHTA, CDR2 FQGNSA. This CDR3 has 15 residues. General observations from the study: Patient CD4-sorted repertoires looked more clonal than healthy CD4+ repertoires, even without putative leukemic clones. Without HLA matching, higher CD4+ than CD8+ T-LGLL clonality could reflect small sample size.

This receptor was taken from a human donor in good health. The chain recombines TRBV7-2 with TRBJ1-2; D gene uncertain. Sequenced: CD4+ T cells from blood buffy coats. The CDR3 DNA reads TGTGCCAGCAGCAAAGCAAATCTAGACCATTATGGCTACACCTTC. Protein sequence: CASSKANLDHYGYTF.